Sequencing of this T cell receptor beta chain was carried out in a study of OX40 agonist ivuxolimab in advanced cancers. Broader study findings: Low normalized T-cell clonal expansion was additionally recorded for some nonresponders.

Blood samples were obtained at baseline, cycle 4 day 1, and cycle 7 day 1. Only in-frame clones appear in the TCRdb table, and some are missing; sequencing was by immunoSEQ multiplex PCR. This table has 74,000 or so clones, around 90% appearing once. Regarding this clone: The antigen is unknown.

Germline-derived CDR1 and CDR2 are KGHSH and LQKENI. Trimming took 5 bases from V and 3 from J, leaving 7 bases between them. The CDR3 sequence is 12 residues long. The sequence was obtained from an adult with an advanced solid tumor such as melanoma, head and neck, liver or kidney cancer. This chain connects TRBV18 to TRBJ1-1; D not resolved. The sample was CD4+ or CD8+ T cells sorted from blood, taken in a trial of the OX40 agonist ivuxolimab. This CDR3 reads CASSSGYTEAFF. CDR3 in DNA: TGTGCCAGCTCATCGGGGTACACTGAAGCTTTCTTT.